This is a list of T cell receptor beta chains from one sample in a study of shared clonotypes between healthy human individuals. Only in-frame clones appear in the TCRdb table, and some are missing; sequencing was by immunoSEQ multiplex PCR. The data show 2,500,000 or so clones, around nine tenths seen once. Material: naive CD4+ T cells sorted from blood. These receptors were obtained from a man between 18 and 35 years old in good health. Each CDR3 is given with its conserved first and last residue. Rows may omit the clone size; those that give it use once, few, many or a size class.

TRBJ2-6	TRBV7-2	.	14	CARGLTSGANVLTF
TRBJ2-7	TRBV27	.	15	CASSPQTGIYYEQYF
TRBJ1-2	TRBV14	.	14	CASSPDQGRSGYTF
TRBJ2-1	TRBV4-3	.	17	CASSQVPTGGSYNEQFF
TRBJ1-5	TRBV6-1	few	14	CASQGQASNQPQHF
TRBJ1-6	TRBV5-1	.	16	CASSLSLQQGNSPLHF
TRBJ2-7	TRBV30	.	12	CAWSPTEGEQYF
TRBJ2-3	TRBV28	.	15	CASSPPTSGGDTQYF
TRBJ2-5	TRBV6-5	.	13	CASSYRLAETQYF
TRBJ1-2	TRBV20-1	.	11	CSARADYGYTF
TRBJ2-3	TRBV28	.	15	CASSFPAGGTDTQYF
TRBJ2-7	TRBV6-1	.	18	CASSGSPGLAGDRYEQYF
TRBJ1-6	TRBV5-1	.	15	CASSSDVGNNSPLHF
TRBJ2-7	TRBV6-5	.	16	CASSYPRTSGTYEQYF
TRBJ2-3	TRBV20-1	.	11	CSAKARDTQYF
TRBJ1-5	TRBV7-2	.	18	CASSLHRTGTRSNQPQHF
TRBJ2-7	TRBV18	.	14	CASSGGQGIYEQYF